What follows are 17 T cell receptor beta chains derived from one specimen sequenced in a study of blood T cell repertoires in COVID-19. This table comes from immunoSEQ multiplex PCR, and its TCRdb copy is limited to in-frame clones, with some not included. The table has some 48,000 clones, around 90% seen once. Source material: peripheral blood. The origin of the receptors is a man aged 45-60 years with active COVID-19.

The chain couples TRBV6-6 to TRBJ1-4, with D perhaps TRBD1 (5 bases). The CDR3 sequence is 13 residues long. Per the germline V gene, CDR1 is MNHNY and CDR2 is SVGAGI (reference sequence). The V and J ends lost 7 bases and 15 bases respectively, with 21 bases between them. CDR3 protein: CASTDSTGRVVFF. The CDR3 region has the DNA TGTGCCAGCACTGACAGTACAGGAAGAGTAGTGTTTTTT.

CDR3 coding DNA: TGTGCCAGCCAGGGGGGCAGCACAGATACGCAGTATTTT. Translated: CASQGGSTDTQYF. The chain has TRBV9 and TRBJ2-3, with D possibly matching TRBD1 (7 bases). V dropped 7 bases and J dropped 0 bases, with 9 bases sitting between them. The CDR3 runs to 13 residues. CDR1 and CDR2 from the germline V gene are SGDLS and YYNGEE.

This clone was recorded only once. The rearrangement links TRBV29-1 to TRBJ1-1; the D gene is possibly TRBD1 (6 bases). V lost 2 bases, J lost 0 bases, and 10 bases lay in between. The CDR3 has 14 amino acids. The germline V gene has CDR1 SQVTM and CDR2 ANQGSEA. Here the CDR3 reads CSVEIQGMNTEAFF. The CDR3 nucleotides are TGCAGCGTTGAAATACAGGGTATGAACACTGAAGCTTTCTTT. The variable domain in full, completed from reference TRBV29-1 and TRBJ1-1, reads SAVISQKPSRDICQRGTSLTIQCQVDSQVTMMFWYRQQPGQSLTLIATANQGSEATYESGFVIDKFPISRPNLTFSTLTVSNMSPEDSSIYLCSVEIQGMNTEAFFGQGTRLTVV.

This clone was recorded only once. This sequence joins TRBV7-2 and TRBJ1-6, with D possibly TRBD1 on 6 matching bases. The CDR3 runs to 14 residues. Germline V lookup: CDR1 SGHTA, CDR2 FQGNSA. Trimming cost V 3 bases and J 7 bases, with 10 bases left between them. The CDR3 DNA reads TGTGCCAGCAGCTTGGACAGTCTAAATTCACCCCTCCACTTT. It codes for CASSLDSLNSPLHF.

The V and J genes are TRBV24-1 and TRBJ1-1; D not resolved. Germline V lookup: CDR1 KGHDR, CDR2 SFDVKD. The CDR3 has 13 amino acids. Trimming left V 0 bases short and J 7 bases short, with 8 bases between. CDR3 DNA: TGTGCCACCAGTGATTTGGTGGAGAATGAAGCTTTCTTT. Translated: CATSDLVENEAFF.

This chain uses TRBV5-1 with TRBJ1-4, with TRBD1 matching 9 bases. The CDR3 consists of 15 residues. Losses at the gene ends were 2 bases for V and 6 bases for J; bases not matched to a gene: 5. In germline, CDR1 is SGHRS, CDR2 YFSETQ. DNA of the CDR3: TGCGCCAGCAGCTTCCGGGGACAGGGTGATGAAAAACTGTTTTTT. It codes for CASSFRGQGDEKLFF. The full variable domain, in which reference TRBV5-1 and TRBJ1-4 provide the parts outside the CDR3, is KAGVTQTPRYLIKTRGQQVTLSCSPISGHRSVSWYQQTPGQGLQFLFEYFSETQRNKGNFPGRFSGRQFSNSRSEMNVSTLELGDSALYLCASSFRGQGDEKLFFGSGTQLSVL.

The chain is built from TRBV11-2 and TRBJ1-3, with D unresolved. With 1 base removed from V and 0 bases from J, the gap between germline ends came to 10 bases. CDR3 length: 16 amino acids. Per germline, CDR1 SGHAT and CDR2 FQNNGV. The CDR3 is CASSLGTAYSGNTIYF. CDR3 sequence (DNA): TGTGCCAGCAGCTTAGGGACTGCTTACTCTGGAAACACCATATATTTT.

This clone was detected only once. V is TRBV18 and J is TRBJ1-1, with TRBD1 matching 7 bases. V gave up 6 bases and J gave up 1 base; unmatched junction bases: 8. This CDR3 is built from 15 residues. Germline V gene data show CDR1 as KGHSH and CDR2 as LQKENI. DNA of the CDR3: TGTGCCAGCTCCGCCCACCGGGACAGGAACACTGAAGCTTTCTTT. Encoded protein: CASSAHRDRNTEAFF.

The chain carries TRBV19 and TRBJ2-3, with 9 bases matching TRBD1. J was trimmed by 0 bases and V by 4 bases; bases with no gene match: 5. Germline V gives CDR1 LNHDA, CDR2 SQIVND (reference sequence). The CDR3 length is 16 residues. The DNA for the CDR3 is TGTGCCAGTAGTAGTGGGACAGGGCGAAGCACAGATACGCAGTATTTT. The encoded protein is CASSSGTGRSTDTQYF.

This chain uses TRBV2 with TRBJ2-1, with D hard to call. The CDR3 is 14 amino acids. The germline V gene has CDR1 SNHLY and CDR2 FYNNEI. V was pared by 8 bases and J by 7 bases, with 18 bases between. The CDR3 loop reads CASEKEITGNEQFF. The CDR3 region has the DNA TGTGCCAGCGAAAAGGAGATTACTGGGAATGAGCAGTTCTTC.

For the CDR3, the DNA is TGTGCCAGCAGCGCCACCCGACAGGGCAACTCTGGAAACACCATATATTTT. Encoded protein: CASSATRQGNSGNTIYF. This sequence joins TRBV7-2 and TRBJ1-3, with 7 bases aligning to TRBD1. The length of the CDR3 is 17 residues. Germline-derived CDR1 and CDR2 are SGHTA and FQGNSA. Losses at the gene ends were 5 bases for V and 0 bases for J; bases not matched to a gene: 10.

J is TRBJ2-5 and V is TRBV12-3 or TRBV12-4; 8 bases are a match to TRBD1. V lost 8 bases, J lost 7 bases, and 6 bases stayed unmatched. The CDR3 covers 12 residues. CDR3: CASPGQGGTQYF. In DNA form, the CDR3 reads TGTGCCAGCCCTGGACAGGGTGGGACCCAGTACTTC.

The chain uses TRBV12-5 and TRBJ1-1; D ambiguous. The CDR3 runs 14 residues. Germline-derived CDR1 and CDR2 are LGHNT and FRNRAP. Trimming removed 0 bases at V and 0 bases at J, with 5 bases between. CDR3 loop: CASGLVPLNTEAFF. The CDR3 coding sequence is TGTGCTAGTGGTTTGGTCCCGTTGAACACTGAAGCTTTCTTT.

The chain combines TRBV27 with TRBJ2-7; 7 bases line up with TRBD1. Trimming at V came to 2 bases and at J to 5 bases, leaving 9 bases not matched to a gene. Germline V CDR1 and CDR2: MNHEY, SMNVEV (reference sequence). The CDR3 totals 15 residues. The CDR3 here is CASSLAGTVYNEQYF. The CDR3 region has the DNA TGTGCCAGCAGTTTAGCCGGGACAGTTTACAACGAGCAGTACTTC.

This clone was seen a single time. CDR3 residues: CASSMDRANYGYTF. The CDR3 coding sequence is TGTGCCAGTAGTATGGACAGGGCCAACTATGGCTACACCTTC. The rearrangement links TRBV19 to TRBJ1-2, with 8 bases matching TRBD1. Germline V gene lookup returns CDR1 LNHDA and CDR2 SQIVND (reference sequence). The CDR3 extends over 14 amino acids. The V and J ends lost 3 bases and 2 bases, in that order; junction bases with no gene match: 2.

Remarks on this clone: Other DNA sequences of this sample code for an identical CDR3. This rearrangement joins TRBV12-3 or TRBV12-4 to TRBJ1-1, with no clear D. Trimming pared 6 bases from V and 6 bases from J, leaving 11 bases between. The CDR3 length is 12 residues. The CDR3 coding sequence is TGTGCCAGCAGCTACCTTAGCGCTGAAGCTTTCTTT. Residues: CASSYLSAEAFF.

In DNA, the CDR3 is TGTGCCAGTAGTATAGCCGGGACAGGGGTGCGGCAGTACTTC. This translates into CASSIAGTGVRQYF. The rearrangement uses TRBV19 and TRBJ2-7; 10 positions agree with TRBD1. CDR1 and CDR2 (germline): LNHDA, SQIVND (reference sequence). The CDR3 sequence is 14 residues long. With V trimmed by 1 base and J by 9 bases, 6 bases remained unmatched.